This entry lists 29 T cell receptor beta chains sequenced from one sample in a study of OX40 agonist ivuxolimab in advanced cancers. Libraries were prepared by immunoSEQ multiplex PCR; TCRdb keeps only in-frame clonotypes and omits some of them. The repertoire holds nearly 70,000 clones, with about 85% as singletons. Sequenced material: CD4+ or CD8+ T cells sorted from blood, taken in a trial of the OX40 agonist ivuxolimab. The origin of the receptors is an adult with an advanced solid tumor such as melanoma, head and neck, liver or kidney cancer.

J is TRBJ1-1 and V is TRBV5-1, with TRBD1 identical over 7 bases. With V trimmed by 4 bases and J by 0 bases, 9 bases remained unmatched. This CDR3 has 16 amino acids. The germline gives CDR1 SGHRS, CDR2 YFSETQ. The CDR3 is CASSRDSTGMNTEAFF. CDR3 DNA: TGCGCCAGCAGCCGAGATTCGACAGGGATGAACACTGAAGCTTTCTTT.

The J gene is TRBJ2-3, the V gene TRBV11-2; D is undetermined. CDR1 and CDR2 (germline): SGHAT, FQNNGV. V lost 1 base, J lost 6 bases, and 11 bases lay in between. The CDR3 loop spans 14 amino acids. In DNA, the CDR3 is TGTGCCAGCAGCTTAGTTCGTAAGCCGGATACGCAGTATTTT. Its translation: CASSLVRKPDTQYF.

The DNA for the CDR3 is TGTGCCTGGAGTATACGACAGGGGATAAGCAATCAGCCCCAGCATTTT. It encodes CAWSIRQGISNQPQHF. The chain is built from TRBV30 and TRBJ1-5, with 8 bases that match TRBD1. Germline V gene sequence: CDR1 GTSNPN, CDR2 SVGIG (reference sequence). The CDR3 runs to 16 residues. Losses at the gene ends were 2 bases for V and 1 base for J; bases not matched to a gene: 7.

The chain couples TRBV29-1 to TRBJ1-1; D is undetermined. This CDR3 has 15 residues. V dropped 1 base and J dropped 2 bases, with 14 bases sitting between them. The germline V gene has CDR1 SQVTM and CDR2 ANQGSEA. CDR3 amino acids: CSVEGNLRSNTEAFF. The CDR3 DNA is TGCAGCGTTGAAGGGAACTTACGGAGCAACACTGAAGCTTTCTTT.

This chain uses TRBV2 with TRBJ2-5; 7 positions match TRBD2. The V and J ends lost 8 bases and 2 bases, in that order; junction bases with no gene match: 17. CDR1 is SNHLY and CDR2 is FYNNEI in the germline V gene. The CDR3 loop spans 17 amino acids. In DNA, the CDR3 is TGTGCCAGCTCCGGAGGGGAGGGCGGAGGTGGGCAAGAGACCCAGTACTTC. It translates to CASSGGEGGGGQETQYF. Together with reference TRBV2 and TRBJ2-5, the CDR3 gives the full variable domain: EPEVTQTPSHQVTQMGQEVILRCVPISNHLYFYWYRQILGQKVEFLVSFYNNEISEKSEIFDDQFSVERPDGSNFTLKIRSTKLEDSAMYFCASSGGEGGGGQETQYFGPGTRLLVL.

CDR3 sequence (DNA): TGCGCCAGCAGCCGGGACAGGGTGACTGGCTACACCTTC. This codes for CASSRDRVTGYTF. The chain joins TRBV5-1 to TRBJ1-2, with 9 bases lining up with TRBD1. Germline V gene lookup returns CDR1 SGHRS and CDR2 YFSETQ. J gave up 7 bases and V 4 bases, and 5 bases lay outside the gene matches. This CDR3 contains 13 residues.

The chain has TRBV4-3 and TRBJ2-7; D remains unclear. Per the germline V gene, CDR1 is LGHNA and CDR2 is YSLEER. Trimming left V 0 bases short and J 7 bases short, with 10 bases between. The CDR3 totals 13 residues. CDR3 nucleotide sequence: TGCGCCAGCAGCCAAGATCATTCGGAGGAGCAGTACTTC. Translated, it gives CASSQDHSEEQYF.

The chain recombines TRBV7-2 with TRBJ2-1; 7 nucleotides line up with TRBD1. Per the germline V gene, CDR1 is SGHTA and CDR2 is FQGNSA. The CDR3 runs to 13 residues. J was trimmed by 12 bases and V by 5 bases; bases with no gene match: 10. The CDR3 here is CASSDGLSGGQFF. CDR3 DNA sequence: TGTGCCAGCAGCGACGGACTGTCAGGGGGGCAGTTCTTC. Drawing the rest from reference TRBV7-2 and TRBJ2-1, the complete variable domain is GAGVSQSPSNKVTEKGKDVELRCDPISGHTALYWYRQSLGQGLEFLIYFQGNSAPDKSGLPSDRFSAERTGGSVSTLTIQRTQQEDSAVYLCASSDGLSGGQFFGPGTRLTVL.

This chain joins TRBV13 and TRBJ2-7, with 7 bases that match TRBD1. The CDR3 is 14 amino acids. Germline CDR1 is PRHDT and CDR2 is FYEKMQ (reference sequence). The V and J ends lost 4 bases and 5 bases, in that order; junction bases with no gene match: 8. The CDR3 DNA sequence: TGTGCCAGCAGCTACGAACAGGGGCGGGACGAGCAGTACTTC. Translated, it gives CASSYEQGRDEQYF. The full variable domain, in which reference TRBV13 and TRBJ2-7 provide the parts outside the CDR3, is AAGVIQSPRHLIKEKRETATLKCYPIPRHDTVYWYQQGPGQDPQFLISFYEKMQSDKGSIPDRFSAQQFSDYHSELNMSSLELGDSALYFCASSYEQGRDEQYFGPGTRLTVT.

The chain couples TRBV27 to TRBJ1-5; 7 bases are shared with TRBD1. V trimming: 4 bases; J trimming: 2 bases; junction bases outside the gene matches: 5. Per the germline V gene, CDR1 is MNHEY and CDR2 is SMNVEV (reference sequence). The CDR3 runs to 15 residues. CDR3 bases: TGTGCCAGCAGTTCGTGGGACAGAGGCAATCAGCCCCAGCATTTT. Protein: CASSSWDRGNQPQHF.

V is TRBV7-8 and J is TRBJ2-2; D unclear. The CDR3 sequence is 16 residues long. In germline, CDR1 is SGHVS, CDR2 FQNEAQ. V was cut by 5 bases and J by 2 bases, with 15 bases left in between. CDR3 sequence reads: CASSGYRISNTGELFF. As DNA, the CDR3 is TGTGCCAGCAGCGGATACAGAATTTCCAACACCGGGGAGCTGTTTTTT.

In this sample, this clone turned up a few times. The gene calls are TRBV13 and TRBJ2-7, with a tentative D call TRBD2 (6 bases). This CDR3 spans 15 amino acids. From germline, CDR1 is PRHDT and CDR2 FYEKMQ (reference sequence). The ends were cut back, 5 bases at V and 5 bases at J, with 19 bases in the middle. The CDR3 DNA sequence: TGTGCCAGCAGCCCGTCACCCGGGAGCTATGACGAGCAGTACTTC. It yields the protein CASSPSPGSYDEQYF.

The chain couples TRBV2 to TRBJ1-4, with 7 bases fitting TRBD1. The CDR3 length is 14 residues. Germline loops: CDR1 SNHLY, CDR2 FYNNEI. V shed 4 bases and J 8 bases; nucleotides not matched to a gene: 7. The CDR3 region is CASSAGRGDEKLFF. DNA for the CDR3: TGTGCCAGCAGTGCTGGCAGGGGGGACGAAAAACTGTTTTTT.

The table lists this clone with a count of one. The chain joins TRBV18 to TRBJ1-1; D call uncertain. From germline, CDR1 is KGHSH and CDR2 LQKENI. The CDR3 is 13 residues long. Between the trimmed V and J ends, which lost 4 bases and 3 bases, there was a span of 9 bases. The CDR3 here is CASSQGRDTEAFF. The DNA of the CDR3 is TGTGCCAGCTCACAGGGCCGAGACACTGAAGCTTTCTTT.

The rearrangement links TRBV18 to TRBJ2-1, with TRBD1 matching 7 bases. The germline CDR1 and CDR2 sequences are KGHSH and LQKENI. There are 13 residues in the CDR3. The J segment lost 9 bases and the V segment lost 3 bases, leaving 5 bases of the junction unmatched. CDR3 nucleotides: TGTGCCAGCTCACCCGACAGGGTGGGTGAGCAGTTCTTC. It specifies CASSPDRVGEQFF.

This clone was counted once. The chain joins TRBV7-9 to TRBJ2-7; D is unclear. The V and J ends lost 8 bases and 2 bases respectively, with 13 bases between them. The germline V gene encodes CDR1 SEHNR and CDR2 FQNEAQ (reference sequence). This CDR3 is built from 13 residues. In nucleotides, the CDR3 is TGTGCCAGCTCCCGGAGTTTCCCCTACGAGCAGTACTTC. This sequence encodes CASSRSFPYEQYF.

This chain connects TRBV5-8 to TRBJ1-1, with D tentatively TRBD1 (5 bases). Germline V gene sequence: CDR1 SGHTS, CDR2 YDEGEE. This CDR3 has 13 amino acids. V was trimmed by 0 bases and J by 3 bases, leaving 6 bases between them. The CDR3 DNA reads as TGTGCCAGCAGCTTGGAGACAGACACTGAAGCTTTCTTT. It specifies CASSLETDTEAFF.

The chain is built from TRBV13 and TRBJ2-5; 8 nucleotides align to TRBD1. CDR3 size: 13 residues. Per germline, CDR1 PRHDT and CDR2 FYEKMQ (reference sequence). V gave up 2 bases and J gave up 4 bases; unmatched junction bases: 0. The CDR3 sequence is CASSLTGGETQYF. Written as DNA, the CDR3 is TGTGCCAGCAGCTTAACAGGGGGAGAGACCCAGTACTTC. The full variable domain, its missing parts supplied by reference TRBV13 and TRBJ2-5, is AAGVIQSPRHLIKEKRETATLKCYPIPRHDTVYWYQQGPGQDPQFLISFYEKMQSDKGSIPDRFSAQQFSDYHSELNMSSLELGDSALYFCASSLTGGETQYFGPGTRLLVL.

V gene TRBV19 combines with J gene TRBJ1-1; no firm D call. The CDR3 has 13 residues. The germline V and J ends were trimmed by 2 bases and 2 bases, with 6 bases remaining between them. CDR1 and CDR2 from the germline V gene are LNHDA and SQIVND (reference sequence). CDR3 sequence reads: CASSIQDNTEAFF. The CDR3 nucleotides read TGTGCCAGTAGTATACAGGACAACACTGAAGCTTTCTTT.

The chain recombines TRBV4-2 with TRBJ1-1; a possible D gene is TRBD1 (6 bases). Trimming cost V 5 bases and J 1 base, with 8 bases left between them. CDR3 length: 13 amino acids. Per germline, CDR1 LGHNA and CDR2 YNFKEQ. CDR3 residues: CASSLQGNTEAFF. CDR3 coding DNA: TGTGCCAGCAGCTTACAGGGGAACACTGAAGCTTTCTTT.

The chain uses TRBV5-4 and TRBJ1-2; 9 bases match TRBD1. V lost 4 bases and J lost 2; bases outside the gene matches: 6. CDR1 SGHNT and CDR2 YYREEE come from the germline V gene (reference sequence). The CDR3 contains 15 residues. The CDR3 coding sequence is TGTGCCAGCAGCCGAAGACAGGGGGGGAACTATGGCTACACCTTC. Protein product: CASSRRQGGNYGYTF. Full variable domain (rest looked up from reference TRBV5-4 and TRBJ1-2): ETGVTQSPTHLIKTRGQQVTLRCSSQSGHNTVSWYQQALGQGPQFIFQYYREEENGRGNFPPRFSGLQFPNYSSELNVNALELDDSALYLCASSRRQGGNYGYTFGSGTRLTVV.

The chain couples TRBV29-1 to TRBJ2-7, with D possibly being TRBD1 (6 bases). This CDR3 spans 12 amino acids. Germline CDR1 is SQVTM and CDR2 is ANQGSEA. The V gene lost 7 bases and the J gene lost 2 bases, with 12 bases spanning the gap. The CDR3 spells CSAQGLPYEQYF. The CDR3 DNA reads as TGCAGCGCCCAGGGGCTCCCCTACGAGCAGTACTTC.

The chain combines TRBV29-1 with TRBJ2-7; a weak D match, TRBD2 (6 bases). Germline lookup yields CDR1 SQVTM and CDR2 ANQGSEA. The CDR3 has 13 amino acids. V dropped 4 bases and J dropped 3 bases, with 13 bases sitting between them. The CDR3 protein is CSVALGLHYEQYF. In DNA, the CDR3 is TGCAGCGTTGCCCTGGGACTCCACTACGAGCAGTACTTC.

This chain links TRBV19 with TRBJ1-1; unclear D gene. Germline values: CDR1 LNHDA, CDR2 SQIVND (reference sequence). V was trimmed by 8 bases and J by 4 bases, leaving 8 bases between them. The CDR3 runs to 11 residues. In nucleotides, the CDR3 is TGTGCCAGTCGGTCGGGCACTGAAGCTTTCTTT. Its translation is CASRSGTEAFF.

The V and J genes are TRBV5-1 and TRBJ2-2, with unresolved D. Germline CDR1 SGHRS, CDR2 YFSETQ. The V gene lost 0 bases and the J gene lost 5 bases, with 8 bases spanning the gap. The CDR3 totals 14 residues. Here the CDR3 reads CASSLEGPTGELFF. The CDR3 coding sequence is TGCGCCAGCAGCTTGGAAGGGCCTACCGGGGAGCTGTTTTTT.

The chain combines TRBV10-3 with TRBJ1-5, with D unclear. Germline values: CDR1 ENHRY, CDR2 SYGVKD. The CDR3 runs to 14 residues. Trimming took 6 bases from V and 0 from J, leaving 9 bases between them. Here the CDR3 reads CAIRASDSNQPQHF. The CDR3, as DNA: TGTGCCATCAGGGCATCTGATAGCAATCAGCCCCAGCATTTT.

V is TRBV10-3 and J is TRBJ2-2, with D perhaps TRBD1 (6 bases). Trimming pared 6 bases from V and 1 base from J, leaving 15 bases between. The CDR3 length is 16 residues. CDR1 and CDR2 from the germline V gene are ENHRY and SYGVKD. CDR3 DNA sequence: TGTGCCATCAGCCCGACAGGAGGAGGGAACACCGGGGAGCTGTTTTTT. The encoded protein is CAISPTGGGNTGELFF.

The chain is built from TRBV6-6 and TRBJ2-5, with D perhaps matching TRBD1 (6 bases). The CDR3 has 12 amino acids. Trimming removed 6 bases at V and 5 bases at J, with 10 bases between. Germline V gene data show CDR1 as MNHNY and CDR2 as SVGAGI (reference sequence). In nucleotides, the CDR3 is TGTGCCAGCAGCCCCCAGGGGGAGACCCAGTACTTC. This translates into CASSPQGETQYF.

The gene calls are TRBV10-2 and TRBJ1-5; the match to TRBD1 covers 7 bases. Per germline, CDR1 WSHSY and CDR2 SAAADI. J was trimmed by 7 bases and V by 4 bases; bases with no gene match: 16. The CDR3 loop spans 17 amino acids. The CDR3 nucleotides read TGCGCCAGCAGTGGTGAGGTACCAGGGGGTAATTCCCAGCCCCAGCATTTT. Its protein product is CASSGEVPGGNSQPQHF.